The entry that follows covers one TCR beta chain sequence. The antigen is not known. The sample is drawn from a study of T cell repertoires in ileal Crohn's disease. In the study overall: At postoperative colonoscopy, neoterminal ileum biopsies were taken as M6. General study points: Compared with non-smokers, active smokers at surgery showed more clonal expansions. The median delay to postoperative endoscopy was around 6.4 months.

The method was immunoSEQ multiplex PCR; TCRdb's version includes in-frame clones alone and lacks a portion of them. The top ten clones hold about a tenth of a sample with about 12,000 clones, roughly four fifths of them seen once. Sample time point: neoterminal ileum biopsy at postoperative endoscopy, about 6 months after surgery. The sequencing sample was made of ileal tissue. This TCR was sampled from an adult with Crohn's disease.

The DNA of the CDR3 is TGTGCCAGCAGTTATGGGGACAGGGGGCGTTCACCCCTCCACTTT. It translates to CASSYGDRGRSPLHF. The rearrangement joins TRBV6-5 to TRBJ1-6; 12 bases map to TRBD1. J gave up 9 bases and V 3 bases, and 3 bases lay outside the gene matches. This CDR3 has 15 residues. Germline V gene sequence: CDR1 MNHEY, CDR2 SVGAGI.